This TCR beta chain appears in the sequencing data of a study of T cells in Graves' hyperthyroidism and ophthalmopathy. Study conclusions and caveats: Researchers report that a 13 V-J model separated ophthalmopathy from stable hyperthyroidism. Blood also contained most expanded thyroid clonotypes above 0.001.

This clonotype was seen ten or more times. Its antigen is as yet unknown. It was uncontrolled infection, other autoimmune disease, pregnancy or lactation that excluded patients. The PBMCs studied were ones that came from about 10 ml fresh peripheral blood. Amplified regions were TCR beta CDR3 sequences from RNA transcripts. The HTBI primer set drove a first-round RT-PCR of the TCR CDR3. TCRdb called the multiplex PCR reads again in MiXCR, with one record for every CDR3 protein. The table shows about 500,000 distinct CDR3 sequences, with approximately 16% occurring only once. The sequenced sample consisted of blood. The receptor was isolated from a woman aged 25-40 years with Graves' ophthalmopathy.

CDR3 bases: TGCAGTGCTCGATGGCGGGGTTTAAGAAGCGGGGGTCCAATATACAATGAGCAGTTCTTC. Translating it yields CSARWRGLRSGGPIYNEQFF. The rearrangement joins TRBV20-1 to TRBJ2-1; 8 bases agree with TRBD2. This CDR3 contains 20 residues. The V and J ends lost 5 bases and 4 bases, in that order; junction bases with no gene match: 25. CDR1 is DFQATT, CDR2 SNEGSKA, per germline (reference sequence).